The clone carrying this T cell receptor (beta chain) was observed a few times. Its antigen remains unknown. The entry originates in a study of graft-versus-host responses after intestinal transplantation. Across the study: Each of the recipients got a multivisceral, liver-intestinal, or isolated intestinal transplant. Once they had received anti-thymocyte globulin induction, all recipients took tacrolimus and steroids for about 3 years.

V was shortened by 2 bases and J by 7 bases, with 12 bases between the two germline ends. Germline lookup yields CDR1 MNHEY and CDR2 SVGAGI. This CDR3 region has 15 residues. Whole-study results and caveats: Elevated graft-versus-host to host-versus-graft clonal ratios in allografts were recorded for patients with graft-donor T cell macrochimerism.

Assay used: immunoSEQ multiplex PCR; TCRdb lists only in-frame clones, some missing. This repertoire shows roughly 75,000 clones, roughly nine tenths found once; its top ten account for approximately 0.096%. The sample in question was unstimulated CD4+ T cells sorted from spleen or lymph node cells, obtained before intestinal transplant. This TCR came from a human donor who received an intestinal transplant. J is TRBJ1-6 and V is TRBV6-5, with D tentatively TRBD1 (5 bases). CDR3 coding DNA: TGTGCCAGCAGTTACCGGGGGGTGAGGAATTCACCCCTCCACTTT. Encoded protein: CASSYRGVRNSPLHF.